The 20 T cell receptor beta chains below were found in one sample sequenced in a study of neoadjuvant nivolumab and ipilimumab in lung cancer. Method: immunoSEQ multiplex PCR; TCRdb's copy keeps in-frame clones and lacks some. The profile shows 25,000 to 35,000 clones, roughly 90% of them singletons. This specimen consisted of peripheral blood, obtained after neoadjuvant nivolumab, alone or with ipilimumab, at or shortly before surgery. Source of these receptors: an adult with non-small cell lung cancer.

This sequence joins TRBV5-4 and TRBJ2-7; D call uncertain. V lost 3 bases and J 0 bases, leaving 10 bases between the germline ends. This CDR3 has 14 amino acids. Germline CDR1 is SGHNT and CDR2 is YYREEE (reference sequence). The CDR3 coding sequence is TGTGCCAGCAGCTCACTGGACCGCTCCTACGAGCAGTACTTC. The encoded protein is CASSSLDRSYEQYF.

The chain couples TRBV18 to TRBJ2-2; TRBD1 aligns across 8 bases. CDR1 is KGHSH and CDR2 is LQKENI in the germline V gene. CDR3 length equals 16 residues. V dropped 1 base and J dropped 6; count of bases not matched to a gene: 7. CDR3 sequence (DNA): TGTGCCAGCTCACCACAATCCGACAGGGGAGCCGGGGAGCTGTTTTTT. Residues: CASSPQSDRGAGELFF. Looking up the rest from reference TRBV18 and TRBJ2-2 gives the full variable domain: NAGVMQNPRHLVRRRGQEARLRCSPMKGHSHVYWYRQLPEEGLKFMVYLQKENIIDESGMPKERFSAEFPKEGPSILRIQQVVRGDSAAYFCASSPQSDRGAGELFFGEGSRLTVL.

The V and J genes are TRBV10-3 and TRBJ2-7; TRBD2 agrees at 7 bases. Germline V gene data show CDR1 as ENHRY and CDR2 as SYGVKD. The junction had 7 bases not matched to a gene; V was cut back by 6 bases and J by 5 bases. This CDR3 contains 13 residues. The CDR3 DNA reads TGTGCCATCAGGGAGCGGGAAGGTAACGAGCAGTACTTC. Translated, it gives CAIREREGNEQYF.

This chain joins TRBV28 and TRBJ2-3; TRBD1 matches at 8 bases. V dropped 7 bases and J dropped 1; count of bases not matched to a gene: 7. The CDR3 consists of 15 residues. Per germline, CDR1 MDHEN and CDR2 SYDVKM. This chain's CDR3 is CASIGEGQGTDTQYF. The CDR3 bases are TGTGCCAGCATCGGCGAGGGACAGGGCACAGATACGCAGTATTTT.

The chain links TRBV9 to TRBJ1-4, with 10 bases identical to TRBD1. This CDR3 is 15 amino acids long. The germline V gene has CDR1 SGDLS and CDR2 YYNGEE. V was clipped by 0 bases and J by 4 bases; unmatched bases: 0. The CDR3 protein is CASSVGDRGNEKLFF. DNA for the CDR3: TGTGCCAGCAGCGTAGGGGACAGGGGTAATGAAAAACTGTTTTTT.

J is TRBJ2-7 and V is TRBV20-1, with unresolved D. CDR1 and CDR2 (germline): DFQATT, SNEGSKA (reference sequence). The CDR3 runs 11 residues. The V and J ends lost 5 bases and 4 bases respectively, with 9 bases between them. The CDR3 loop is CSAFTGYEQYF. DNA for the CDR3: TGCAGTGCTTTCACCGGTTACGAGCAGTACTTC.

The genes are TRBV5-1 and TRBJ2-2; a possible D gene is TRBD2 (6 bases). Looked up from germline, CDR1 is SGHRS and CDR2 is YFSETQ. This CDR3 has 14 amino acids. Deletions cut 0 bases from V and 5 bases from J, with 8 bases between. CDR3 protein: CASSLVRGTGELFF. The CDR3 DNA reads TGCGCCAGCAGCTTGGTGCGGGGAACCGGGGAGCTGTTTTTT.

The CDR3 DNA is TGTGCCAGTAGTATTAATCTTGGGACTAGCGGGAGGGCTTTCGCTGTGAATGAGCAGTTCTTC. As protein: CASSINLGTSGRAFAVNEQFF. This chain connects TRBV19 to TRBJ2-1; 16 nucleotides align to TRBD2. Trimming removed 3 bases from V and 7 bases from J; junction bases left unmatched: 18. This CDR3 spans 21 amino acids. Germline V lookup: CDR1 LNHDA, CDR2 SQIVND (reference sequence).

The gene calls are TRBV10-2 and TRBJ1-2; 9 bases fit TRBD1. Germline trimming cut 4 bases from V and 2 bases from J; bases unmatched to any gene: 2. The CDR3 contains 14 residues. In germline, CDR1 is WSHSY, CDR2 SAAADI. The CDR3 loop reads CASSGGTGNYGYTF. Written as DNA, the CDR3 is TGCGCCAGCAGTGGGGGGACAGGGAACTATGGCTACACCTTC.

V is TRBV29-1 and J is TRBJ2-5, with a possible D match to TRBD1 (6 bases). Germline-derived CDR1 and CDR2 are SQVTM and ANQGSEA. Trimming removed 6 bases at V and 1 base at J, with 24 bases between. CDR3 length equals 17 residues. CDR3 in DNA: TGCAGCGTCCGTGGGGGATCAGGGGAAGGGTCCCAAGAGACCCAGTACTTC. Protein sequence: CSVRGGSGEGSQETQYF.

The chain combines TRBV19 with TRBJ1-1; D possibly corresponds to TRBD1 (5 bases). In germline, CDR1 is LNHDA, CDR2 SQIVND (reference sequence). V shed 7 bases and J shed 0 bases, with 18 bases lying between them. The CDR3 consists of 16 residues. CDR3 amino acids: CASTPGAFPLNTEAFF. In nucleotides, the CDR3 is TGTGCCAGTACCCCCGGGGCATTTCCCTTGAACACTGAAGCTTTCTTT. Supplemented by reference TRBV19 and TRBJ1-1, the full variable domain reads DGGITQSPKYLFRKEGQNVTLSCEQNLNHDAMYWYRQDPGQGLRLIYYSQIVNDFQKGDIAEGYSVSREKKESFPLTVTSAQKNPTAFYLCASTPGAFPLNTEAFFGQGTRLTVV.

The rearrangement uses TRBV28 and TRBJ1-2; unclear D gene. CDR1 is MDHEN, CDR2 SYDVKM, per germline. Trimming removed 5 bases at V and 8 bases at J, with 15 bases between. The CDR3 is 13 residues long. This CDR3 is CASSTPHRRGYTF. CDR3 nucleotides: TGTGCCAGCAGTACCCCACATCGTCGGGGCTACACCTTC.

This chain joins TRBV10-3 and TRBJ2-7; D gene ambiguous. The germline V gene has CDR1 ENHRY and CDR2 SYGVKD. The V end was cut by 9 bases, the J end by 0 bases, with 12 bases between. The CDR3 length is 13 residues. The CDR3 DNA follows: TGTGCCATTTTACGACGAGGCTCCTACGAGCAGTACTTC. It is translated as CAILRRGSYEQYF.

The DNA of the CDR3 is TGTGCCATCAGTGTGGGGCAGGGAGAGACCCAGTACTTC. This sequence encodes CAISVGQGETQYF. V and J are TRBV10-3 and TRBJ2-5; the D gene is possibly TRBD1 (5 bases). Germline loops: CDR1 ENHRY, CDR2 SYGVKD. The V end was cut by 4 bases, the J end by 4 bases, with 10 bases between. The CDR3 sequence is 13 residues long.

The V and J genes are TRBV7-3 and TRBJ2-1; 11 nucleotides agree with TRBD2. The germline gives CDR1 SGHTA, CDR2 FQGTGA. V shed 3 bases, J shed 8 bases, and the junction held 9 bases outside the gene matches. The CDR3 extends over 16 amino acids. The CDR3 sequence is CASSFRLAGGKDEQFF. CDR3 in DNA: TGTGCCAGCAGCTTCCGGTTAGCGGGAGGGAAGGATGAGCAGTTCTTC.

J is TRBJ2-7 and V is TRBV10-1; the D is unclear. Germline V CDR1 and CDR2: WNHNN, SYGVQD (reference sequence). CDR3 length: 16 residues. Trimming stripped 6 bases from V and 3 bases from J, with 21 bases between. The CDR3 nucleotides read TGCGCCAGCAGAGAAATCAGTCCTCCCAGCCTCTACGAGCAGTACTTC. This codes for CASREISPPSLYEQYF.

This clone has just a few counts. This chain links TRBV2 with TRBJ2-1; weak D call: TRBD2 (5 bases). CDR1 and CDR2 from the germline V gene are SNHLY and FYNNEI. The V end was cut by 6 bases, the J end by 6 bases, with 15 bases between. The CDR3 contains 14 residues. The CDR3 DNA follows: TGTGCCAGCAGGGGGAGTAGGTTTCTCAATGAGCAGTTCTTC. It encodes CASRGSRFLNEQFF.

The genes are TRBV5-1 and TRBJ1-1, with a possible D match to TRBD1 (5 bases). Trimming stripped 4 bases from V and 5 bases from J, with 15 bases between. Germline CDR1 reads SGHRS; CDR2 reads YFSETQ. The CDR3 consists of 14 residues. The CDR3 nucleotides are TGCGCCAGCAGCCGCCCGGGCGAGGGGACTGAAGCTTTCTTT. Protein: CASSRPGEGTEAFF.

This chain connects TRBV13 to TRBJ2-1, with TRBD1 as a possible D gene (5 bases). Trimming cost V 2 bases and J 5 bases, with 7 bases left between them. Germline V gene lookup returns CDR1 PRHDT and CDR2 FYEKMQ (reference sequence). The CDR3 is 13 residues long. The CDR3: CASSLPRDNEQFF. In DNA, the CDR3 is TGTGCCAGCAGCTTACCCAGGGACAATGAGCAGTTCTTC.

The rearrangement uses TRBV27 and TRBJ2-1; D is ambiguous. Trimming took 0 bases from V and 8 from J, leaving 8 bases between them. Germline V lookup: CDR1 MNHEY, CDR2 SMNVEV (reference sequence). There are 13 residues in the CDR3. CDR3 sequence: CASSLSWQHEQFF. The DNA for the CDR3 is TGTGCCAGCAGTTTATCGTGGCAGCATGAGCAGTTCTTC.